This record covers a single T cell receptor (beta chain). V lost 1 base, J lost 4 bases, and 15 bases stayed unmatched. This CDR3 has 18 residues. Germline assignment: CDR1 SGHVS and CDR2 FQNEAQ. The data originate from a study of blood T cell repertoires in COVID-19. Study-wide context: Samples came from the United States, Italy and Spain, spanning acute and convalescent COVID-19. Sources were T cells, B-cell-depleted T cells, or PBMCs; the material itself was cDNA or gDNA.

Original data processing: Estimates of nucleated cell counts were drawn from the amplification of reference gene primers. Clones were sequenced by immunoSEQ multiplex PCR, and TCRdb holds only the in-frame ones, with some missing. V and J calls and clone size come straight from that table; D and trimming were deduced from the DNA. The sample carries roughly 99,000 clones, 90% to 95% recorded once. The TCR comes from a woman aged 25 to 45 with acute or convalescent COVID-19. V gene TRBV7-8 combines with J gene TRBJ2-7; 8 positions match TRBD1. Input material: peripheral blood. In nucleotides, the CDR3 is TGTGCCAGCAGCTTAGACTACCGGACAGGGACTCCCCTATACGAGCAGTACTTC. The encoded protein is CASSLDYRTGTPLYEQYF.